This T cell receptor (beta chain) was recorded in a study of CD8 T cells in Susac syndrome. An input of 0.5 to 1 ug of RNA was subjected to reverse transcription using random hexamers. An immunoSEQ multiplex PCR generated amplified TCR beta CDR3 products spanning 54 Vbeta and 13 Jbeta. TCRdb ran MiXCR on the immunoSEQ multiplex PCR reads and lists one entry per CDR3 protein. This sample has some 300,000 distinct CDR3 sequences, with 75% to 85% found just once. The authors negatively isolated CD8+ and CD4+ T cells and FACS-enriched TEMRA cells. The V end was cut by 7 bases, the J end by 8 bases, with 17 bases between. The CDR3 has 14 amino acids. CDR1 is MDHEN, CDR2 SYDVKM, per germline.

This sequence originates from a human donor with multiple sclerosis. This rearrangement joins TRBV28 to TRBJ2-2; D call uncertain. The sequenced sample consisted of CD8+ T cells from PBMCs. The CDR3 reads CASNAYRIPGELFF. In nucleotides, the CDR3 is TGTGCCAGCAACGCCTACCGGATCCCAGGGGAGCTGTTTTTT.